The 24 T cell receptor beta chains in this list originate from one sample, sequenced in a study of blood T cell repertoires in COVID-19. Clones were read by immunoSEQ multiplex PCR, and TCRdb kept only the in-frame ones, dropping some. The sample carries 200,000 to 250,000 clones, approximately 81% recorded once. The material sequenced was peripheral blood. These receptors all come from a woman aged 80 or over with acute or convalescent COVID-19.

The CDR3 here is CASSQEEGPFGEKLFF. Written as DNA, the CDR3 is TGCGCCAGCAGCCAAGAGGAGGGGCCCTTTGGGGAAAAACTGTTTTTT. The gene calls are TRBV4-3 and TRBJ1-4, with D possibly matching TRBD1 (5 bases). The CDR3 is 16 residues long. Looked up from germline, CDR1 is LGHNA and CDR2 is YSLEER. With 0 bases removed from V and 8 bases from J, the gap between germline ends came to 16 bases.

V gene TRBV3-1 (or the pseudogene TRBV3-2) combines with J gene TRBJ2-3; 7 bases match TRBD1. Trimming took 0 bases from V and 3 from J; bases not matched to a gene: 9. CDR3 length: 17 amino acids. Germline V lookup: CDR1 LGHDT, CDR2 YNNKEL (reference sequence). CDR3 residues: CASSQDARGLKTDTQYF. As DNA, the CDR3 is TGTGCCAGCAGCCAAGATGCCAGGGGGTTGAAAACAGATACGCAGTATTTT.

CDR3 amino acids: CASSVNWRGPQHF. CDR3 DNA: TGTGCCAGCAGCGTAAACTGGCGCGGGCCCCAGCATTTT. The V call is TRBV9, the J call TRBJ1-5; D gene uncertain. This CDR3 has 13 amino acids. Per the germline V gene, CDR1 is SGDLS and CDR2 is YYNGEE. V was trimmed by 1 base and J by 9 bases, leaving 11 bases between them.

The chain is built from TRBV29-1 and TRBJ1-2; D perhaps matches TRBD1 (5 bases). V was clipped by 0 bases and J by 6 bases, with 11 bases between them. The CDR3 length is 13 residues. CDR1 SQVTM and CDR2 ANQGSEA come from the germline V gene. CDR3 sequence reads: CSVEEGGRNGYTF. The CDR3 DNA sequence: TGCAGCGTTGAAGAGGGGGGGAGGAATGGCTACACCTTC. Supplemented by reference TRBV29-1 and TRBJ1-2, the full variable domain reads SAVISQKPSRDICQRGTSLTIQCQVDSQVTMMFWYRQQPGQSLTLIATANQGSEATYESGFVIDKFPISRPNLTFSTLTVSNMSPEDSSIYLCSVEEGGRNGYTFGSGTRLTVV.

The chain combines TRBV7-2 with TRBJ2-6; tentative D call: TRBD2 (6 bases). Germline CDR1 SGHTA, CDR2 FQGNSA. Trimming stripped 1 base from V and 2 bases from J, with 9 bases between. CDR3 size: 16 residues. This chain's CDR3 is CASSLDGGPGANVLTF. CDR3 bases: TGTGCCAGCAGCTTAGACGGGGGACCTGGGGCCAACGTCCTGACTTTC.

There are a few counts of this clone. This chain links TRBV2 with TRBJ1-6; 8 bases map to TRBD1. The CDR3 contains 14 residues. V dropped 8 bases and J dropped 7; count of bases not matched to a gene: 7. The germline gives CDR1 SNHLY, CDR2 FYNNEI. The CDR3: CASRPGTGNSPLHF. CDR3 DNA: TGTGCCAGCCGGCCCGGGACAGGAAATTCACCCCTCCACTTT.

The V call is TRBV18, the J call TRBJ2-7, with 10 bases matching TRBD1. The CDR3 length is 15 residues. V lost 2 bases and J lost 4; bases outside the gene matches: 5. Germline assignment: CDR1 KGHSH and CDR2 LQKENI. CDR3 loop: CASSPGGQGSYEQYF. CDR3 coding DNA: TGTGCCAGCTCACCAGGGGGACAGGGGAGTTACGAGCAGTACTTC.

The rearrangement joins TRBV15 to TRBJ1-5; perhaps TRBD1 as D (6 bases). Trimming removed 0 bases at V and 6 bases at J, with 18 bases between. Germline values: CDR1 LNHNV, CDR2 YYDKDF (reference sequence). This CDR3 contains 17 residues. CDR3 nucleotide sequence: TGTGCCACCAGCAGAGACAGAGGGGGGGACGGCCGTCAGCCCCAGCATTTT. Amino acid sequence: CATSRDRGGDGRQPQHF.

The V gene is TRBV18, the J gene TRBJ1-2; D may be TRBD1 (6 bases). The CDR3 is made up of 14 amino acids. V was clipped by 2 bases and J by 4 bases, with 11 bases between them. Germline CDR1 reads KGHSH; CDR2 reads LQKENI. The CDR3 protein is CASSPSGEGYGYTF. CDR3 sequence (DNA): TGTGCCAGCTCACCATCAGGGGAGGGCTATGGCTACACCTTC.

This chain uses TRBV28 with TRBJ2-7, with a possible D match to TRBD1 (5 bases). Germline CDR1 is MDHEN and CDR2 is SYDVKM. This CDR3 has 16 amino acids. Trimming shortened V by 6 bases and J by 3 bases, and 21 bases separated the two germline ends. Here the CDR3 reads CASSRRPGPRGYEQYF. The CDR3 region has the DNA TGTGCCAGCAGCCGTCGTCCGGGTCCTAGGGGCTACGAGCAGTACTTC.

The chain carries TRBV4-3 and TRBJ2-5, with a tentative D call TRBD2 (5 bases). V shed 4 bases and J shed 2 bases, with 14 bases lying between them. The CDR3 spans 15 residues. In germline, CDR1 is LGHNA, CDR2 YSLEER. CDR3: CASSPQTGIQETQYF. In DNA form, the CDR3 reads TGCGCCAGCAGCCCCCAGACGGGGATACAAGAGACCCAGTACTTC.

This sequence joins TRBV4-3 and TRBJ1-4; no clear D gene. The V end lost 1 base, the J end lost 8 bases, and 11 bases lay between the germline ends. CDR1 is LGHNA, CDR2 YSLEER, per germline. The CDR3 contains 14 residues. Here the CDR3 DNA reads TGCGCCAGCAGCCAAGTTCGGGGATGGGAAAAACTGTTTTTT. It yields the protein CASSQVRGWEKLFF.

The CDR3 sequence: CASSHLGANTEAFF. CDR3 nucleotide sequence: TGTGCCAGCAGCCACTTGGGGGCGAACACTGAAGCTTTCTTT. The rearrangement uses TRBV3-1 (or the pseudogene TRBV3-2) and TRBJ1-1; D is possibly TRBD1 (6 bases). The CDR3 runs 14 residues. Trimming left V 3 bases short and J 1 base short, with 9 bases between. Germline V CDR1 and CDR2: LGHDT, YNNKEL (reference sequence).

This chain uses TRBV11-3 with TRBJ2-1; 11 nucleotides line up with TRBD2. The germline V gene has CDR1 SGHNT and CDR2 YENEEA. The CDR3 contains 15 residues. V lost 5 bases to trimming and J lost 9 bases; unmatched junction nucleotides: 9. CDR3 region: CASSTYSGGAGEQFF. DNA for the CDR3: TGTGCCAGCAGCACATATAGCGGGGGGGCAGGTGAGCAGTTCTTC. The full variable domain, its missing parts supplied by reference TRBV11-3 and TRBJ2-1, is EAGVVQSPRYKIIEKKQPVAFWCNPISGHNTLYWYLQNLGQGPELLIRYENEEAVDDSQLPKDRFSAERLKGVDSTLKIQPAELGDSAVYLCASSTYSGGAGEQFFGPGTRLTVL.

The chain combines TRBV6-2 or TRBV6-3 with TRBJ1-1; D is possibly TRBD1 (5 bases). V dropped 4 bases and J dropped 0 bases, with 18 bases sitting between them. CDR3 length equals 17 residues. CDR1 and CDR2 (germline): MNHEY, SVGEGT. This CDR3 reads CASSSASRGRVNTEAFF. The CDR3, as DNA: TGTGCCAGCAGTTCCGCGAGTAGGGGCAGGGTGAACACTGAAGCTTTCTTT.

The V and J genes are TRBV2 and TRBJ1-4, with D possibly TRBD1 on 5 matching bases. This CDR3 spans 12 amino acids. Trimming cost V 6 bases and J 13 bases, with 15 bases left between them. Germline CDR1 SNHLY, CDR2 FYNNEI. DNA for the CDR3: TGTGCCAGCAGCTGGACATCTTCGGGACTGTTTTTT. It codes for CASSWTSSGLFF.

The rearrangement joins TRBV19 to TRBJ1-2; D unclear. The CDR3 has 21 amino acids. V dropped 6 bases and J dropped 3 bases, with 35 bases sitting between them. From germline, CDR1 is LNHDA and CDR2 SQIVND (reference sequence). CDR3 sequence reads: CASRPTMDPWTMYPLDYGYTF. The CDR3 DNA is TGTGCCAGTAGACCCACTATGGACCCCTGGACTATGTACCCCCTGGACTATGGCTACACCTTC.

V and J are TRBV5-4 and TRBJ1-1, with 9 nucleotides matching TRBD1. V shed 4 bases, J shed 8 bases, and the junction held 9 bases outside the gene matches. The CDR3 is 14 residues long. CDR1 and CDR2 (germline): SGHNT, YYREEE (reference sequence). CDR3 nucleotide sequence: TGTGCCAGCAGCAGGAACCGGGACAGGGCGGAAGCTTTCTTT. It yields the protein CASSRNRDRAEAFF. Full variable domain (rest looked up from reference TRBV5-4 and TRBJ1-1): ETGVTQSPTHLIKTRGQQVTLRCSSQSGHNTVSWYQQALGQGPQFIFQYYREEENGRGNFPPRFSGLQFPNYSSELNVNALELDDSALYLCASSRNRDRAEAFFGQGTRLTVV.

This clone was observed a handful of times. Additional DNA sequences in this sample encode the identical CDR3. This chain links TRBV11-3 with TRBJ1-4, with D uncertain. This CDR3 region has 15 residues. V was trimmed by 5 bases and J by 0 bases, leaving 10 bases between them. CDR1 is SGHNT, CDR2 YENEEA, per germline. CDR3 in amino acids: CASSHRRATNEKLFF. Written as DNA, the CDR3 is TGTGCCAGCAGCCACCGGCGGGCAACTAATGAAAAACTGTTTTTT.

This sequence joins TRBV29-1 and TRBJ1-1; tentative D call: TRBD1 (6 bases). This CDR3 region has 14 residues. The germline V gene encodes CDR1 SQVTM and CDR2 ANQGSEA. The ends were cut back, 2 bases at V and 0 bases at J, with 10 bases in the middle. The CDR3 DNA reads TGCAGCGTTGAATTAGGGGGACTGAACACTGAAGCTTTCTTT. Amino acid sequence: CSVELGGLNTEAFF. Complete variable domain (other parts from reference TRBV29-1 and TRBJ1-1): SAVISQKPSRDICQRGTSLTIQCQVDSQVTMMFWYRQQPGQSLTLIATANQGSEATYESGFVIDKFPISRPNLTFSTLTVSNMSPEDSSIYLCSVELGGLNTEAFFGQGTRLTVV.

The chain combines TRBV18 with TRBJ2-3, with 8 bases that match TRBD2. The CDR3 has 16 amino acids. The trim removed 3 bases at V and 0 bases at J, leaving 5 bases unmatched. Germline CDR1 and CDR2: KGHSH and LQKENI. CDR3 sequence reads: CASSPLGLASTDTQYF. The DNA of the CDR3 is TGTGCCAGCTCACCCCTCGGACTAGCAAGCACAGATACGCAGTATTTT.

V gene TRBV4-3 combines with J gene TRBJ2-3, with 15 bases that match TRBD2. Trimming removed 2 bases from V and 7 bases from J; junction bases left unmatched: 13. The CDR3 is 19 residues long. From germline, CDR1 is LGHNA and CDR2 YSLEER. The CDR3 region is CASSQTTGTSGGPLHTQYF. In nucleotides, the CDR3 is TGCGCCAGCAGCCAAACAACCGGGACTAGCGGGGGGCCGTTGCATACGCAGTATTTT.

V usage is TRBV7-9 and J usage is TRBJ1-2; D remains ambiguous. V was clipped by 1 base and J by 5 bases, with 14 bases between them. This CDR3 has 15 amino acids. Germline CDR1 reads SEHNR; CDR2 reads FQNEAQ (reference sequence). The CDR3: CASSLDEGVGYGYTF. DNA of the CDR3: TGTGCCAGCAGCTTAGACGAGGGTGTGGGATATGGCTACACCTTC.

DNA of the CDR3: TGTGCCAGCAGCCAAGCTGAATTAGGGGGCCGGGAGCTGTTTTTT. Translated: CASSQAELGGRELFF. The chain recombines TRBV3-1 (or the pseudogene TRBV3-2) with TRBJ2-2; 7 nucleotides line up with TRBD1. The CDR3 covers 15 residues. V shed 1 base, J shed 9 bases, and the junction held 8 bases outside the gene matches. Germline V gene sequence: CDR1 LGHDT, CDR2 YNNKEL (reference sequence).